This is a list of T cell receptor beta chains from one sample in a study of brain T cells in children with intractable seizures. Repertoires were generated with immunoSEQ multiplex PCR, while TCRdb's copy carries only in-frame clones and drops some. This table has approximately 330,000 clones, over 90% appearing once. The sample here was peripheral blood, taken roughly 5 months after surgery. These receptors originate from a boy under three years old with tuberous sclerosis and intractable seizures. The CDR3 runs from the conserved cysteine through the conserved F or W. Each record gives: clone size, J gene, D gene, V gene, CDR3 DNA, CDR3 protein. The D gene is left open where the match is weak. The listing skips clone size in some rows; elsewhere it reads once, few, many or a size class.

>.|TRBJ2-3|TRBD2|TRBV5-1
TGCGCCAGCAGCTTGGGGGACTACCCAAGCACAGATACGCAGTATTTT
CASSLGDYPSTDTQYF
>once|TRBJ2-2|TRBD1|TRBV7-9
TGTGCCAGCAGCTCCCGGGACAGATCGGGTCCCGGGGAGCTGTTTTTT
CASSSRDRSGPGELFF
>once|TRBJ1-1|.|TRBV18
TGTGCCAGCTCACCATTACGGACCTCGGGAAGTTGGACTGAAGCTTTCTTT
CASSPLRTSGSWTEAFF
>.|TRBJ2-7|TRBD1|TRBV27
TGTGCCAGCAGTTTACTCGGGACAGGTCACTACGAGCAGTACTTC
CASSLLGTGHYEQYF
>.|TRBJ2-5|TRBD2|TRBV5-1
TGCGCCAGCAGCTTGGGGCTGGGACTATCCATAGAAGAGACCCAGTACTTC
CASSLGLGLSIEETQYF
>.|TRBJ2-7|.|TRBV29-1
TGCAGCGTTGAGGGTGGAACAGGGCCCGAGCAGTACTTC
CSVEGGTGPEQYF
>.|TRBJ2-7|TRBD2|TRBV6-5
TGTGCCAGCAGTCTGACTAGCGGGGGAACCTACGAGCAGTACTTC
CASSLTSGGTYEQYF
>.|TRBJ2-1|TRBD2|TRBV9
TGTGCCAGCAGCCTAGGACTAGCGGACTACAATGAGCAGTTCTTC
CASSLGLADYNEQFF
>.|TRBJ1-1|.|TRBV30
TGTGCCTGGTCGAGGCAGGGGAACACTGAAGCTTTCTTT
CAWSRQGNTEAFF
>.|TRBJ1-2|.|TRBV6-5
TGTGCCAGCAGACGGGACGGCTTTACTTTAGGTGGCTACACCTTC
CASRRDGFTLGGYTF
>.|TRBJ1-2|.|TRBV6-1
TGTGCCAGCAGTGAAGGGTCCCGGCACTATGGCTACACCTTC
CASSEGSRHYGYTF
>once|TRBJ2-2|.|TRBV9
TGTGCCAGCAGCGTAGCGAGTTACACCGGGGAGCTGTTTTTT
CASSVASYTGELFF
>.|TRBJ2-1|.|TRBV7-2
TGTGCCAGCAGCACGATACGTGGGACCAACTACAATGAGCAGTTCTTC
CASSTIRGTNYNEQFF
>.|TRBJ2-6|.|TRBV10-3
TGTGCCATCAGTGAATTTCCGAGCTCTGGGGCCAACGTCCTGACTTTC
CAISEFPSSGANVLTF
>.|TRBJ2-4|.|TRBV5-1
TGCGCCAGCAGCTTGGCAGGTGGGGGCAAAAACATTCAGTACTTC
CASSLAGGGKNIQYF
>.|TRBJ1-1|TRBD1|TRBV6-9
TGTGCCAGCAGTATAACAGGGGGCCCCCCTTTGAACACTGAAGCTTTCTTT
CASSITGGPPLNTEAFF
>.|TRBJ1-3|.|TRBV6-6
TGTGCCAGCAGTTACTCGGGGGGGGAGAGGGGAAACACCATATATTTT
CASSYSGGERGNTIYF
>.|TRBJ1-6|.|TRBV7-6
TGTGCCAGCAGCTTCGGAGGGGTGGTAAATTCACCCCTCCACTTT
CASSFGGVVNSPLHF
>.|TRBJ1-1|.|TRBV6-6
TGTGCCAGCAATGCACGAACTGAAGCTTTCTTT
CASNARTEAFF
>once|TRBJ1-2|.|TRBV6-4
TGTGCCAGCAGCACACCTAACTATGGCTACACCTTC
CASSTPNYGYTF
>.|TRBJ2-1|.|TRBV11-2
TGTGCCAGCAGCTTAAACGGCGGGAACTCCTACAATGAGCAGTTCTTC
CASSLNGGNSYNEQFF
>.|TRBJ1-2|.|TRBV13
TGTGCCAGCAGCTTTAACAGCGGCTACACCTTC
CASSFNSGYTF
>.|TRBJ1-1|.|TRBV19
TGTGCCAGTAGTATAGATTTGAACACTGAAGCTTTCTTT
CASSIDLNTEAFF
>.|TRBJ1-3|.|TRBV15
TGTGCCACCAGCAGAGATTTAGGCCCTACTGGAAACACCATATATTTT
CATSRDLGPTGNTIYF
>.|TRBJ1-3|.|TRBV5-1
TGCGCCAGCAGCTTGGTCCCCGGGGAGGGCTCTGGAAACACCATATATTTT
CASSLVPGEGSGNTIYF
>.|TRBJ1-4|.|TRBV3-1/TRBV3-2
TGTGCCAGCAGCCAGGACGAAAAACTGTTTTTT
CASSQDEKLFF
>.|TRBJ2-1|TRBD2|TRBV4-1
TGCGCCAGCAGCCAAGAGGGGAGGGGTGAGCAGTTCTTC
CASSQEGRGEQFF
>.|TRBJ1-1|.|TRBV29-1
TGCAGCGTTGTCGGGAACACTGAAGCTTTCTTT
CSVVGNTEAFF
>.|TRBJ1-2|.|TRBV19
TGTGCCAGTAGTATTCAGGGTATGGACTATGGCTACACCTTC
CASSIQGMDYGYTF
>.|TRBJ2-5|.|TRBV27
TGTGCCAGCAGTTTAGGGGGCCCACCAGAGACCCAGTACTTC
CASSLGGPPETQYF
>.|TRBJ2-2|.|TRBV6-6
TGTGCCAGCAGTTACTTGACCGGGGAGCTGTTTTTT
CASSYLTGELFF